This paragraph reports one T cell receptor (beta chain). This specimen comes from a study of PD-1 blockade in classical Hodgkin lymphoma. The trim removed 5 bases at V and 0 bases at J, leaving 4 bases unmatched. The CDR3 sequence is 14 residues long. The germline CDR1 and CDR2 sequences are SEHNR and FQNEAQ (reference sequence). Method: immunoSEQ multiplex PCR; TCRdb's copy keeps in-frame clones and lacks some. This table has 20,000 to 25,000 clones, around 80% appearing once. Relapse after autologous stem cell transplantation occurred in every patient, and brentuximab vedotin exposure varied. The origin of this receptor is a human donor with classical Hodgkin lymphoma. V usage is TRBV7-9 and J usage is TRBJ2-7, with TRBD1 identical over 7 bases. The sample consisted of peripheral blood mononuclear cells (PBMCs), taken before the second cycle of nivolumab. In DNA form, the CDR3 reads TGTGCCAGCAGCGGGGGACAGTACTCCTACGAGCAGTACTTC. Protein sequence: CASSGGQYSYEQYF.